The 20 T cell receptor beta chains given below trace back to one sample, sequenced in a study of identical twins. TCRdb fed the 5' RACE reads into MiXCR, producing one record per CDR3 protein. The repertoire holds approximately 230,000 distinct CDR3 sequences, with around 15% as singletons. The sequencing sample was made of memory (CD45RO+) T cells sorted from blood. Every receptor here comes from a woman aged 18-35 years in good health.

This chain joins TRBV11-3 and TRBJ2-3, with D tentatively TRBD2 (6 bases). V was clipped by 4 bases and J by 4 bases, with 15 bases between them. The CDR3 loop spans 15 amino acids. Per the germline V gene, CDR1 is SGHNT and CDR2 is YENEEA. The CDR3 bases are TGTGCCAGCAGCTCCCCATCCCTAGCGCCAGATACGCAGTATTTT. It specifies CASSSPSLAPDTQYF.

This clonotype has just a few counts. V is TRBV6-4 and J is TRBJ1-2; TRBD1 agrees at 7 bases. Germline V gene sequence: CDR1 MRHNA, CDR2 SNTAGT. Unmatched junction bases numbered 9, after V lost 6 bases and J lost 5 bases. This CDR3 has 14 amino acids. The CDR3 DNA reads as TGTGCCAGCAGCTCATCAGGGGGAAGTTATGGCTACACCTTC. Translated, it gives CASSSSGGSYGYTF.

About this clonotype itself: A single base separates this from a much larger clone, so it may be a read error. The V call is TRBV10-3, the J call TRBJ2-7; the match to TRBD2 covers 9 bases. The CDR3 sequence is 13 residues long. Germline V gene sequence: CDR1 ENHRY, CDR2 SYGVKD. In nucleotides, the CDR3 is TGTGCCACCTCGACTAGCGGCTCCTACGAGCATTACTTC. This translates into CATSTSGSYEHYF.

Written as DNA, the CDR3 is TGTGCCAGCAGTCCCGAGGTAGCGGTAGTCTCCTACAATGAGCAGTTCTTC. It yields the protein CASSPEVAVVSYNEQFF. This chain uses TRBV6-1 with TRBJ2-1, with D tentatively TRBD2 (6 bases). CDR3 length equals 17 residues. Trimming cost V 5 bases and J 0 bases, with 17 bases left between them. CDR1 is MNHNS and CDR2 is SASEGT in the germline V gene.

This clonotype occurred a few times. CDR3 nucleotide sequence: TGCGCCAGCAGCTTCCAGGGGCTAAACTCTGGGGCCAACGTCCTGACTTTC. As protein: CASSFQGLNSGANVLTF. This sequence joins TRBV5-1 and TRBJ2-6, with D perhaps TRBD1 (6 bases). This CDR3 region has 17 residues. With 2 bases removed from V and 0 bases from J, the gap between germline ends came to 12 bases. Germline-derived CDR1 and CDR2 are SGHRS and YFSETQ.

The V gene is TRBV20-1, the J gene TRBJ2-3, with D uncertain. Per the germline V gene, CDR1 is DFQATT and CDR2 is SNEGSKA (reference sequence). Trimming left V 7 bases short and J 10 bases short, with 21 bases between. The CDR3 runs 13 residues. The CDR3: CSVPVDPRNAQYF. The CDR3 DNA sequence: TGCAGTGTCCCCGTCGACCCACGGAACGCGCAGTATTTT.

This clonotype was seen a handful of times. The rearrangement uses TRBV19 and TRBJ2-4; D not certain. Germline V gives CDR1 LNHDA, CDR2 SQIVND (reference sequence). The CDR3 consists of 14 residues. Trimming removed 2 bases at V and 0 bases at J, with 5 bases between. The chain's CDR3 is CASSIQVAKNIQYF. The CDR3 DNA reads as TGTGCCAGTAGTATACAGGTAGCCAAAAACATTCAGTACTTC.

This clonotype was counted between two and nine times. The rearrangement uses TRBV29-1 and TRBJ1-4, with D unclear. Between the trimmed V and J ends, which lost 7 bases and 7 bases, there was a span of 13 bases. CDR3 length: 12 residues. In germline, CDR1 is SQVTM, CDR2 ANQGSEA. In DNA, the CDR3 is TGCAGCGCGACCTCGGCGGCTGAAAAACTGTTTTTT. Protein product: CSATSAAEKLFF.

Here the CDR3 reads CASSLFPPLGDYGYTF. The CDR3 DNA follows: TGTGCCAGCAGTTTATTCCCACCTCTGGGCGACTATGGCTACACCTTC. The chain uses TRBV28 and TRBJ1-2, with D unclear. Germline V gene data show CDR1 as MDHEN and CDR2 as SYDVKM. This CDR3 is built from 16 residues. V lost 1 base and J lost 3, with 15 bases in between.

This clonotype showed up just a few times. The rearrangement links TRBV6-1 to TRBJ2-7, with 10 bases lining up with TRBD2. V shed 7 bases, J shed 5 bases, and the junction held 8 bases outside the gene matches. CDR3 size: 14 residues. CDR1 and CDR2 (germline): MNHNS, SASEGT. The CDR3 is CASTLAGVLNEQYF. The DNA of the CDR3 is TGTGCCAGCACCCTAGCGGGAGTTCTCAACGAGCAGTACTTC.

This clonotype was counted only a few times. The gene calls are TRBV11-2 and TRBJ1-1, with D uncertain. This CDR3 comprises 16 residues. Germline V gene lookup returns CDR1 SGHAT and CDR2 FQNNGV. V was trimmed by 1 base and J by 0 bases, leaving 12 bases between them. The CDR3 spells CASSLGVDFLNTEAFF. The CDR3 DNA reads TGTGCCAGCAGCTTAGGAGTGGATTTCCTGAACACTGAAGCTTTCTTT.

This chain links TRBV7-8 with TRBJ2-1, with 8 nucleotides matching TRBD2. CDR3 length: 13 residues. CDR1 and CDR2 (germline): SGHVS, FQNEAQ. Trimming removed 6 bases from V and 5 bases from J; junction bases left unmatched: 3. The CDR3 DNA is TGTGCCAGCAGACTAGCGGAGAACAATGAGCAGTTCTTC. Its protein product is CASRLAENNEQFF.

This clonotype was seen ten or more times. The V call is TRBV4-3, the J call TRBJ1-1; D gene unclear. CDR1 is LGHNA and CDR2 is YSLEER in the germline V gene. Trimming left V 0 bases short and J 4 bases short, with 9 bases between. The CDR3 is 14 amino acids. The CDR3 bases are TGCGCCAGCAGCCAAGATGGCAGGAGCACTGAAGCTTTCTTT. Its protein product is CASSQDGRSTEAFF.

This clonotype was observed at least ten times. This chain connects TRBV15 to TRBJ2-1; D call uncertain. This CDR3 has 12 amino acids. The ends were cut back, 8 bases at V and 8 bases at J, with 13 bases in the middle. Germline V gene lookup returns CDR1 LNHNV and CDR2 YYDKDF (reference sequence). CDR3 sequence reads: CATALVHDEQFF. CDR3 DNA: TGTGCCACCGCCCTAGTCCACGATGAGCAGTTCTTC.

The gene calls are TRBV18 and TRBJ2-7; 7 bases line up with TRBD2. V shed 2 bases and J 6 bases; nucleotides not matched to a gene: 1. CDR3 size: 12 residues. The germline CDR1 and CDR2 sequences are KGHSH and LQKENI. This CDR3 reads CASSPAGVEQYF. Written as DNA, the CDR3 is TGTGCCAGCTCACCAGCGGGGGTCGAGCAGTACTTC.

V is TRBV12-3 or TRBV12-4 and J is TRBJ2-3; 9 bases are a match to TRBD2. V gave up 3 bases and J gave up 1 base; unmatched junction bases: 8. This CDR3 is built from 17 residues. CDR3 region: CASSFGSGRSGTDTQYF. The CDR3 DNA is TGTGCCAGCAGTTTTGGGAGCGGGAGGAGTGGCACAGATACGCAGTATTTT.

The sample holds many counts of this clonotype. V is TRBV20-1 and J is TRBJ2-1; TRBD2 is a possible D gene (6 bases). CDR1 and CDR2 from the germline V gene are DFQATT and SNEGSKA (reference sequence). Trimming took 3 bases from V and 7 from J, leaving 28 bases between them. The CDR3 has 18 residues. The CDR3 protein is CSASFKSGTPPRWNEQFF. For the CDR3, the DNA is TGCAGTGCTAGTTTCAAATCCGGGACTCCCCCGAGGTGGAATGAGCAGTTCTTC.

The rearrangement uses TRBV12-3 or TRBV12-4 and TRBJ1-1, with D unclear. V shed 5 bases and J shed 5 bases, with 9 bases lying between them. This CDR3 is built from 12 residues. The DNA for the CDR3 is TGTGCCAGCAGTAGAGGGTGGACTGAAGCTTTCTTT. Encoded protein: CASSRGWTEAFF.

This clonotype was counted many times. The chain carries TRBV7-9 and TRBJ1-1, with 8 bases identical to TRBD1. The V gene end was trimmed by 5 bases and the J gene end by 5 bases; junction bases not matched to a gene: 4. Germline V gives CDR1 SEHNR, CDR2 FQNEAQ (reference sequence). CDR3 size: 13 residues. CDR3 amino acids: CASSPDRETEAFF. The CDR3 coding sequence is TGTGCCAGCAGCCCGGACAGGGAGACTGAAGCTTTCTTT.

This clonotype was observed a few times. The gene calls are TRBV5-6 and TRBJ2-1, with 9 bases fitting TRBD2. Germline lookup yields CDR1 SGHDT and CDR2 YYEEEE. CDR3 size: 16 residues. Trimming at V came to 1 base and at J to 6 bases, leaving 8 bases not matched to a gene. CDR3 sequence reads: CASSLWGLAGVNEQFF. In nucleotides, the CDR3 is TGTGCCAGCAGCTTGTGGGGCTTAGCGGGAGTCAATGAGCAGTTCTTC.